The present TCR beta chain was sequenced within a study of T cells after yellow fever vaccination. Study conclusions and caveats: Highly abundant clonotypes carried over from the bulk population could end up in FACS-sorted repertoires as contaminants.

Each CDR3 protein gets one entry after TCRdb re-called the 5' RACE reads with MiXCR. The sample lists roughly 320,000 distinct CDR3 sequences, around a tenth occurring once. The CDR3 has 15 residues. V shed 3 bases and J shed 7 bases, with 16 bases lying between them. Per germline, CDR1 MGHRA and CDR2 YSYEKL. A note on this clonotype: Its antigen is not known.

The V gene is TRBV4-1, the J gene TRBJ2-1, with D perhaps TRBD2 (6 bases). The sequence was collected from a man between 18 and 35 years old who received the YFV17D yellow fever vaccine. The sequenced sample was CD4+ T cells sorted from PBMCs, obtained 45 days after the yellow fever booster vaccination. CDR3 DNA sequence: TGCGCCAGCAGCCATAGGGAGGTAGGGGCTAATGAGCAGTTCTTC. It specifies CASSHREVGANEQFF.